Below, 23 T cell receptor beta chains from the same sample are listed, as sequenced in a study of T-cell memory formation after mild COVID-19. One entry per CDR3 protein, called by TCRdb with MiXCR from the 5' RACE reads. In the table there are 450,000 to 650,000 distinct CDR3 sequences, more than 15% of which are singletons. The material sequenced was PBMCs or a T cell subset sorted from them (not recorded which). These receptors were obtained from an adult woman who had mild COVID-19 (a few samples of this study predate the infection). Cell type and time point are not known.

The chain links TRBV7-2 to TRBJ1-2; 7 positions match TRBD1. Germline loops: CDR1 SGHTA, CDR2 FQGNSA. V was clipped by 5 bases and J by 4 bases; unmatched bases: 10. The CDR3 has 15 amino acids. The CDR3 loop reads CASSPNRGYSYGYTF. The CDR3 DNA reads as TGTGCCAGCAGCCCAAACAGGGGTTATAGCTATGGCTACACCTTC.

A few counts support this clonotype. This chain uses TRBV10-3 with TRBJ2-7; tentatively, D is TRBD2 (6 bases). CDR1 and CDR2 from the germline V gene are ENHRY and SYGVKD. The CDR3 is 16 amino acids. V was shortened by 6 bases and J by 3 bases, with 21 bases between the two germline ends. The CDR3 sequence: CAISGLSGTALYEQYF. In DNA, the CDR3 is TGTGCCATCAGCGGACTATCCGGGACGGCGCTCTACGAGCAGTACTTC.

The gene calls are TRBV27 and TRBJ1-2; D ambiguous. The CDR3 is 15 residues long. V was shortened by 2 bases and J by 7 bases, with 17 bases between the two germline ends. Germline CDR1 MNHEY, CDR2 SMNVEV (reference sequence). The CDR3 region is CASSLAPSRGAGYTF. DNA of the CDR3: TGTGCCAGCAGTTTAGCCCCCTCGCGGGGAGCTGGCTACACCTTC.

The chain links TRBV12-3 or TRBV12-4 to TRBJ2-5, with 10 bases aligning to TRBD2. The CDR3 covers 14 residues. Trimming at V came to 10 bases and at J to 4 bases, leaving 9 bases not matched to a gene. CDR3 nucleotide sequence: TGTGCCACCACTAGCGGGGTAAAAGGAGAGACCCAGTACTTC. The encoded protein is CATTSGVKGETQYF.

CDR3 sequence (DNA): TGTGCCAGCTCACTGCTACAGGGCTCTGGGGCCAACGTCCTGACTTTC. It codes for CASSLLQGSGANVLTF. V and J are TRBV18 and TRBJ2-6; TRBD1 is a possible D gene (6 bases). This CDR3 is 16 amino acids long. Per the germline V gene, CDR1 is KGHSH and CDR2 is LQKENI. Trimming removed 4 bases from V and 0 bases from J, with 10 bases in between. The entire variable domain, with the rest obtained from reference TRBV18 and TRBJ2-6, is as follows: NAGVMQNPRHLVRRRGQEARLRCSPMKGHSHVYWYRQLPEEGLKFMVYLQKENIIDESGMPKERFSAEFPKEGPSILRIQQVVRGDSAAYFCASSLLQGSGANVLTFGAGSRLTVL.

The chain employs TRBV5-1 and TRBJ1-6; TRBD1 agrees at 8 bases. The CDR3 has 15 amino acids. Germline trimming cut 3 bases from V and 7 bases from J; bases unmatched to any gene: 6. Germline CDR1 SGHRS, CDR2 YFSETQ. This CDR3 is CASSSGQAGNSPLHF. For the CDR3, the DNA is TGCGCCAGCAGCTCGGGACAGGCTGGGAATTCACCCCTCCACTTT.

This clonotype has ten or more counts. This rearrangement joins TRBV7-7 to TRBJ2-1; weak D call: TRBD1 (5 bases). The CDR3 is 13 residues long. CDR1 is SSHAT, CDR2 FNYEAQ, per germline (reference sequence). Deletions cut 5 bases from V and 6 bases from J, with 11 bases between. The CDR3 here is CASSHGAGNEQFF. CDR3 coding DNA: TGTGCCAGCAGCCATGGGGCCGGCAATGAGCAGTTCTTC.

The chain combines TRBV5-5 with TRBJ1-1, with a possible D match to TRBD1 (6 bases). This CDR3 contains 13 residues. V lost 4 bases to trimming and J lost 5 bases, with 12 bases between them. CDR1 and CDR2 from the germline V gene are SGHKS and YYEKEE (reference sequence). The CDR3 bases are TGTGCCAGCAGCATGACAGGACGAACTGAAGCTTTCTTT. It codes for CASSMTGRTEAFF. Supplemented by reference TRBV5-5 and TRBJ1-1, the full variable domain reads DAGVTQSPTHLIKTRGQQVTLRCSPISGHKSVSWYQQVLGQGPQFIFQYYEKEERGRGNFPDRFSARQFPNYSSELNVNALLLGDSALYLCASSMTGRTEAFFGQGTRLTVV.

This clonotype has at least ten counts. The chain carries TRBV12-3 or TRBV12-4 and TRBJ1-6, with D possibly being TRBD1 (5 bases). The CDR3 loop spans 15 amino acids. Trimming pared 6 bases from V and 5 bases from J, leaving 14 bases between. This CDR3 reads CASSSGGNNNSPLHF. As DNA, the CDR3 is TGTGCCAGCAGCTCCGGGGGGAACAATAATTCACCCCTCCACTTT.

This chain connects TRBV7-9 to TRBJ2-6; D call uncertain. Germline CDR1 reads SEHNR; CDR2 reads FQNEAQ (reference sequence). V lost 6 bases and J lost 5, with 14 bases in between. CDR3 length: 15 residues. The DNA of the CDR3 is TGTGCCAGCAGTCACACTTCTCAGAGGGCCAACGTCCTGACTTTC. Translating gives CASSHTSQRANVLTF.

The rearrangement links TRBV9 to TRBJ2-1, with D perhaps matching TRBD1 or TRBD2 (5 bases each). From germline, CDR1 is SGDLS and CDR2 YYNGEE. The CDR3 covers 15 residues. V lost 0 bases, J lost 4 bases, and 11 bases lay in between. For the CDR3, the DNA is TGTGCCAGCAGCGTAGTGGGGGAGAATTACAATGAGCAGTTCTTC. It encodes CASSVVGENYNEQFF.

V gene TRBV7-8 combines with J gene TRBJ2-7; D possibly corresponds to TRBD1 (6 bases). Germline V gene lookup returns CDR1 SGHVS and CDR2 FQNEAQ. This CDR3 is 17 amino acids long. Trimming took off 5 bases at V and 4 bases at J, with 24 bases between the two ends. The CDR3 is CASSLRRQATSRYEQYF. The DNA for the CDR3 is TGTGCCAGCAGCCTCCGTCGACAGGCTACGTCTCGATACGAGCAGTACTTC.

This clonotype was counted between two and nine times. This chain uses TRBV5-1 with TRBJ1-5, with 8 bases fitting TRBD1. The germline gives CDR1 SGHRS, CDR2 YFSETQ. V shed 4 bases and J 5 bases; nucleotides not matched to a gene: 8. The CDR3 length is 15 residues. CDR3 sequence (DNA): TGCGCCAGCAGCCCGGGGGGACAGGTGCATCAGCCCCAGCATTTT. It translates to CASSPGGQVHQPQHF. Complete variable domain (other parts from reference TRBV5-1 and TRBJ1-5): KAGVTQTPRYLIKTRGQQVTLSCSPISGHRSVSWYQQTPGQGLQFLFEYFSETQRNKGNFPGRFSGRQFSNSRSEMNVSTLELGDSALYLCASSPGGQVHQPQHFGDGTRLSIL.

This clonotype showed up just a few times. V and J are TRBV24-1 and TRBJ2-2; 9 positions match TRBD1. The CDR3 loop spans 16 amino acids. The V and J ends lost 6 bases and 4 bases, in that order; junction bases with no gene match: 8. CDR1 and CDR2 from the germline V gene are KGHDR and SFDVKD. This CDR3 reads CATSLPGTGSTGELFF. In nucleotides, the CDR3 is TGTGCCACCAGTCTTCCGGGGACAGGGTCCACCGGGGAGCTGTTTTTT.

CDR3 amino acids: CSAPGAGEIYNEQFF. The CDR3 DNA follows: TGCAGTGCCCCAGGGGCGGGGGAAATCTACAATGAGCAGTTCTTC. The chain couples TRBV20-1 to TRBJ2-1, with D maybe TRBD2 (7 bases). The length of the CDR3 is 15 residues. The germline gives CDR1 DFQATT, CDR2 SNEGSKA (reference sequence). Trimming stripped 6 bases from V and 3 bases from J, with 18 bases between.

This chain uses TRBV6-5 with TRBJ2-1; TRBD1 might be the D (7 bases). CDR3 length: 17 residues. Per germline, CDR1 MNHEY and CDR2 SVGAGI. CDR3 loop: CATLRDRQYGGYNEQFF. CDR3 in DNA: TGTGCTACCCTCCGGGACAGACAATACGGGGGATACAATGAGCAGTTCTTC.

This clonotype showed up just once. This rearrangement joins TRBV20-1 to TRBJ1-4, with D possibly being TRBD1 (5 bases). This CDR3 has 16 residues. With 5 bases removed from V and 0 bases from J, the gap between germline ends came to 16 bases. The germline gives CDR1 DFQATT, CDR2 SNEGSKA (reference sequence). CDR3 sequence reads: CSASRGMGATNEKLFF. CDR3 nucleotide sequence: TGCAGTGCTTCTCGAGGGATGGGGGCAACTAATGAAAAACTGTTTTTT.

The chain employs TRBV6-5 and TRBJ1-1; 7 positions agree with TRBD1. CDR3 length: 15 amino acids. V was clipped by 6 bases and J by 4 bases; unmatched bases: 11. Looked up from germline, CDR1 is MNHEY and CDR2 is SVGAGI. The CDR3 loop reads CASSPGTAISTEAFF. The CDR3 nucleotides read TGTGCCAGCAGCCCTGGGACAGCAATCAGCACTGAAGCTTTCTTT.

This clonotype has just a few counts. The gene calls are TRBV7-9 and TRBJ2-7, with D perhaps matching TRBD2 (6 bases). V was shortened by 6 bases and J by 5 bases, with 11 bases between the two germline ends. Germline loops: CDR1 SEHNR, CDR2 FQNEAQ (reference sequence). This CDR3 contains 12 residues. CDR3: CASRGGLHEQYF. For the CDR3, the DNA is TGTGCCAGCAGGGGAGGCCTCCACGAGCAGTACTTC.

This clonotype was counted a few times. The gene calls are TRBV5-1 and TRBJ2-3, with 9 positions matching TRBD2. V was pared by 4 bases and J by 3 bases, with 15 bases of the junction left unmatched. This CDR3 is built from 18 residues. Germline lookup yields CDR1 SGHRS and CDR2 YFSETQ. The CDR3 DNA reads as TGCGCCAGCAGCCAGAAACAGACTAGCGGCCTTGCGACAGATACGCAGTATTTT. The encoded protein is CASSQKQTSGLATDTQYF.

V gene TRBV4-3 combines with J gene TRBJ2-3, with a weak D call TRBD2 (7 bases). With 0 bases removed from V and 6 bases from J, the gap between germline ends came to 10 bases. The CDR3 is made up of 14 amino acids. In germline, CDR1 is LGHNA, CDR2 YSLEER. The CDR3 is CASSQDTGGDTQYF. As DNA, the CDR3 is TGCGCCAGCAGCCAAGATACGGGGGGCGATACGCAGTATTTT.

This clonotype was seen more than once but under ten times. The V gene is TRBV2, the J gene TRBJ1-5; 7 positions agree with TRBD1. V was clipped by 5 bases and J by 6 bases; unmatched bases: 10. Germline assignment: CDR1 SNHLY and CDR2 FYNNEI. This CDR3 spans 15 amino acids. The CDR3 DNA reads as TGTGCCAGCAGTTTCCAGGGGGGGGCGAGTCAGCCCCAGCATTTT. Protein sequence: CASSFQGGASQPQHF.

V usage is TRBV24-1 and J usage is TRBJ1-2; 7 bases fit TRBD1. This CDR3 is 13 amino acids long. Germline-derived CDR1 and CDR2 are KGHDR and SFDVKD. J lost 8 bases, V lost 4 bases, and 6 bases had no gene match. CDR3 sequence reads: CATSDSPGQGYTF. The CDR3 DNA sequence: TGTGCCACCAGTGACTCCCCGGGACAGGGCTACACCTTC.